These 5 T cell receptor beta chains share one sample of origin, sequenced in a study of blood T cell repertoires in COVID-19. Libraries were prepared by immunoSEQ multiplex PCR; TCRdb keeps only in-frame clonotypes and omits some of them. The data show some 97,000 clones, about nine tenths seen once. What was sequenced was peripheral blood. The receptors here all came from a man between 60 and 70 years old with acute or convalescent COVID-19.

The V gene is TRBV7-9, the J gene TRBJ1-2; tentatively, D is TRBD1 (6 bases). The CDR3 is made up of 13 amino acids. V lost 2 bases and J lost 6, with 10 bases in between. The germline V gene has CDR1 SEHNR and CDR2 FQNEAQ (reference sequence). CDR3 nucleotides: TGTGCCAGCAGCTTATCCAGGGGAAATGGCTACACCTTC. Amino acids: CASSLSRGNGYTF.

This rearrangement joins TRBV6-5 to TRBJ2-3; 9 bases map to TRBD1. Germline V gene sequence: CDR1 MNHEY, CDR2 SVGAGI. V lost 2 bases and J lost 3; bases outside the gene matches: 6. CDR3 length: 16 amino acids. This chain's CDR3 is CASSYPGQGMTDTQYF. The CDR3 DNA reads as TGTGCCAGCAGTTACCCGGGACAGGGTATGACAGATACGCAGTATTTT.

This clone showed up just once. The gene calls are TRBV24-1 and TRBJ1-5; no reliable D call. There are 13 residues in the CDR3. CDR1 is KGHDR, CDR2 SFDVKD, per germline. Trimming took off 5 bases at V and 6 bases at J, with 10 bases between the two ends. Here the CDR3 reads CATSGGFGQPQHF. The CDR3 nucleotides are TGTGCCACCAGTGGAGGGTTTGGTCAGCCCCAGCATTTT.

The gene calls are TRBV9 and TRBJ2-1, with 12 bases fitting TRBD2. The CDR3 length is 19 residues. Looked up from germline, CDR1 is SGDLS and CDR2 is YYNGEE. The V segment lost 3 bases and the J segment 4 bases; nucleotides outside the gene matches: 14. In DNA form, the CDR3 reads TGTGCCAGCAGCGATCGACTAGCGGGGGCTCAGGGTCGGTACAATGAGCAGTTCTTC. This codes for CASSDRLAGAQGRYNEQFF.

The chain carries TRBV10-3 and TRBJ1-6, with TRBD1 identical over 7 bases. CDR1 is ENHRY and CDR2 is SYGVKD in the germline V gene. The CDR3 runs to 17 residues. V gave up 4 bases and J gave up 0 bases; unmatched junction bases: 6. The DNA for the CDR3 is TGTGCCATCAGTGGGGACAGCGGAAGCTCCTATAATTCACCCCTCCACTTT. Its protein is CAISGDSGSSYNSPLHF.